This T cell receptor beta chain comes out of a study of CD8 T cell repertoires and HIV-1 epitope variants. Whole-study context: Enriched T cells were co-cultured with equal numbers of autologous T cell-negative antigen-presenting cells. Notes on the study in general: Only beta chains were identified, marking proliferation to antigen, not function.

Generated by immunoSEQ multiplex PCR, the TCRdb table keeps only in-frame clones and is missing some. The repertoire holds around 6,400 clones, with 55% to 80% as singletons. Germline CDR1 PRHDT, CDR2 FYEKMQ (reference sequence). V was pared by 5 bases and J by 8 bases, with 13 bases between. The CDR3 spans 13 residues. On this clone: Its specificity is not known.

Sequencing input: cultured CD8+ T cells derived from PBMCs. The rearrangement joins TRBV13 to TRBJ2-1; perhaps TRBD2 as D (5 bases). The origin of this receptor is a male donor with HIV. The CDR3 sequence is CASSLSLSDEQFF. CDR3 DNA: TGTGCCAGCAGCCTCAGTCTTAGCGATGAGCAGTTCTTC.